Listed below are T cell receptor beta chains from one sample, sequenced in a study of OX40 agonist ivuxolimab in advanced cancers. The protocol was immunoSEQ multiplex PCR, while the TCRdb copy is restricted to in-frame clones and leaves out a portion. The sample includes some 15,000 clones, roughly four fifths of them seen just once. The source material was CD4+ or CD8+ T cells sorted from blood, sampled in a trial of the OX40 agonist ivuxolimab. These TCRs come from an adult with an advanced solid tumor such as melanoma, head and neck, liver or kidney cancer. Each CDR3 is given with its conserved first and last residue. The D gene is left open where the match is weak. Size is stated for part of the rows, as once, few or many counts, or as a class when the clone is expanded.

v_call: TRBV28
clone_size: -
d_call: -
j_call: TRBJ2-1
cdr3_nt: TGTGCCAGCAGTTCTGGGTTTTACAATGAGCAGTTCTTC
cdr3_aa: CASSSGFYNEQFF

v_call: TRBV10-2
clone_size: -
d_call: -
j_call: TRBJ2-5
cdr3_nt: TGCGCCAGCAGTGATAGCGGAGGTGGAGAGACCCAGTACTTC
cdr3_aa: CASSDSGGGETQYF

v_call: TRBV6-5
clone_size: -
d_call: -
j_call: TRBJ1-6
cdr3_nt: TGTGCCAGCAGTTACCGAGGGAGCCTCTCACCCCTCCACTTT
cdr3_aa: CASSYRGSLSPLHF

v_call: TRBV19
clone_size: few
d_call: TRBD1
j_call: TRBJ1-2
cdr3_nt: TGTGCCAGTAGGACGGACAGGAACTATGGCTACACCTTC
cdr3_aa: CASRTDRNYGYTF

v_call: TRBV18
clone_size: -
d_call: TRBD1
j_call: TRBJ1-5
cdr3_nt: TGTGCCAGCTCACCTCGACAGGGCCGAAGGCAGCCCCAGCATTTT
cdr3_aa: CASSPRQGRRQPQHF

v_call: TRBV9
clone_size: -
d_call: -
j_call: TRBJ2-1
cdr3_nt: TGTGCCAGCAGCGCCCAATGGGAAAATGAGCAGTTCTTC
cdr3_aa: CASSAQWENEQFF

v_call: TRBV11-2
clone_size: -
d_call: TRBD1
j_call: TRBJ2-7
cdr3_nt: TGTGCCAGCAGCTCAAACAGGGGGCCGGCCGACTCCAGGTCCTACGAGCAGTACTTC
cdr3_aa: CASSSNRGPADSRSYEQYF

v_call: TRBV13
clone_size: -
d_call: -
j_call: TRBJ2-7
cdr3_nt: TGTGCCAGCAGCTTAGAGCATGGCAGCTCCGAGCAGTACTTC
cdr3_aa: CASSLEHGSSEQYF

v_call: TRBV28
clone_size: -
d_call: -
j_call: TRBJ2-2
cdr3_nt: TGTGCCAGCAGTTTTTTCCCTAACACCGGGGAGCTGTTTTTT
cdr3_aa: CASSFFPNTGELFF

v_call: TRBV9
clone_size: -
d_call: TRBD1
j_call: TRBJ2-1
cdr3_nt: TGTGCCAGCAGCGGCCGGACAGGGATTGACAATGAGCAGTTCTTC
cdr3_aa: CASSGRTGIDNEQFF

v_call: TRBV6-5
clone_size: -
d_call: -
j_call: TRBJ2-1
cdr3_nt: TGTGCCAGCAGTTACGGTATGTGGGGTGAGCAGTTCTTC
cdr3_aa: CASSYGMWGEQFF

v_call: TRBV15
clone_size: -
d_call: -
j_call: TRBJ2-1
cdr3_nt: TGTGCCACCAGCAGAACGTGGAATGAGCAGTTCTTC
cdr3_aa: CATSRTWNEQFF

v_call: TRBV6-1
clone_size: -
d_call: -
j_call: TRBJ2-1
cdr3_nt: TGTGCCAGCAGTGATCGGGGTGTCGATGAGCAGTTCTTC
cdr3_aa: CASSDRGVDEQFF

v_call: TRBV7-9
clone_size: once
d_call: TRBD1
j_call: TRBJ1-5
cdr3_nt: TGTGCCAGCAGCCCCTCGACAGGGGTTGGTACTCAGCCCCAGCATTTT
cdr3_aa: CASSPSTGVGTQPQHF

v_call: TRBV9
clone_size: -
d_call: -
j_call: TRBJ2-7
cdr3_nt: TGTGCCTCCAATCGGGGACCCCTAGGGTACGAGCAGTACTTC
cdr3_aa: CASNRGPLGYEQYF

v_call: TRBV7-9
clone_size: -
d_call: -
j_call: TRBJ2-7
cdr3_nt: TGTGCCAGCAGCCACGAGTACAAGAGCTCCTACGAGCAGTACTTC
cdr3_aa: CASSHEYKSSYEQYF

v_call: TRBV28
clone_size: -
d_call: -
j_call: TRBJ2-5
cdr3_nt: TGTGCCAGCAGTTCACCCCAATGGGTAGAGACCCAGTACTTC
cdr3_aa: CASSSPQWVETQYF

v_call: TRBV5-1
clone_size: -
d_call: -
j_call: TRBJ2-4
cdr3_nt: TGCGCCAGCAGCTTAGACATACCCCGGGACATTCAGTACTTC
cdr3_aa: CASSLDIPRDIQYF

v_call: TRBV5-4
clone_size: -
d_call: -
j_call: TRBJ2-7
cdr3_nt: TGTGCCAGCAGTCCCGGACTCAGCTACGAGCAGTACTTC
cdr3_aa: CASSPGLSYEQYF

v_call: TRBV11-1
clone_size: -
d_call: -
j_call: TRBJ2-7
cdr3_nt: TGTGCCAGCAGCCCCGCGTCGGGGTTCGAGCAGTACTTC
cdr3_aa: CASSPASGFEQYF

v_call: TRBV7-6
clone_size: -
d_call: -
j_call: TRBJ1-1
cdr3_nt: TGTGCCAGCAGCTTAGCCCGGGACGGTTATGAAGCTTTCTTT
cdr3_aa: CASSLARDGYEAFF

v_call: TRBV28
clone_size: -
d_call: -
j_call: TRBJ2-7
cdr3_nt: TGTGCCAGCAGTTCTGCTGACGCCCGGGGGCCGCAGTACTTC
cdr3_aa: CASSSADARGPQYF

v_call: TRBV9
clone_size: -
d_call: TRBD1
j_call: TRBJ2-7
cdr3_nt: TGTGCCAGCAGCGTTTGGACAGGGGGCCACTACGAGCAGTACTTC
cdr3_aa: CASSVWTGGHYEQYF

v_call: TRBV5-4
clone_size: -
d_call: TRBD2
j_call: TRBJ2-7
cdr3_nt: TGTGCCAGCAGCTTGATCGCGGGAGGGCCGGGGTACGAGCAGTACTTC
cdr3_aa: CASSLIAGGPGYEQYF

v_call: TRBV19
clone_size: -
d_call: -
j_call: TRBJ2-2
cdr3_nt: TGTGCCAGTTGGGCCGGGGAGCTGTTTTTT
cdr3_aa: CASWAGELFF

v_call: TRBV7-6
clone_size: -
d_call: -
j_call: TRBJ1-1
cdr3_nt: TGTGCCAGCAGCCCCGCACTCGTGAACACTGAAGCTTTCTTT
cdr3_aa: CASSPALVNTEAFF

v_call: TRBV28
clone_size: -
d_call: -
j_call: TRBJ1-5
cdr3_nt: TGTGCCAGCAGTTTGGTCATCAATCAGCCCCAGCATTTT
cdr3_aa: CASSLVINQPQHF

v_call: TRBV6-1
clone_size: few
d_call: TRBD1
j_call: TRBJ2-7
cdr3_nt: TGTGCCATTAGACTGGGACAGGGACGGGGCGAGCAGTACTTC
cdr3_aa: CAIRLGQGRGEQYF

v_call: TRBV27
clone_size: -
d_call: -
j_call: TRBJ2-3
cdr3_nt: TGTGCCAGCAGTTTATCGTTGGACAGAATACGAGATACGCAGTATTTT
cdr3_aa: CASSLSLDRIRDTQYF

v_call: TRBV7-9
clone_size: -
d_call: TRBD2
j_call: TRBJ2-3
cdr3_nt: TGTGCCAGCACGACCAGCGGGAGTTGGGATGCGCAGTATTTT
cdr3_aa: CASTTSGSWDAQYF

v_call: TRBV7-9
clone_size: -
d_call: -
j_call: TRBJ2-7
cdr3_nt: TGTGCCAGCAGCCTGGGTGGAACCTACGAGCAGTACTTC
cdr3_aa: CASSLGGTYEQYF

v_call: TRBV9
clone_size: -
d_call: TRBD1
j_call: TRBJ2-6
cdr3_nt: TGTGCCAGCGGCATGGGACAGGGCTTAAGGACCAACGTCCTGACTTTC
cdr3_aa: CASGMGQGLRTNVLTF

v_call: TRBV27
clone_size: -
d_call: TRBD2
j_call: TRBJ2-1
cdr3_nt: TGTGCCAGCAGTTTAGTAGGACCCGACGCGGGGGTGGGCAATGAGCAGTTCTTC
cdr3_aa: CASSLVGPDAGVGNEQFF

v_call: TRBV2
clone_size: -
d_call: -
j_call: TRBJ1-2
cdr3_nt: TGTGCCAGGCGAGGCTCTCAGGATTTGATCGTCGGCCTCTATGGCTACACCTTC
cdr3_aa: CARRGSQDLIVGLYGYTF

v_call: TRBV2
clone_size: once
d_call: -
j_call: TRBJ2-4
cdr3_nt: TGTGCCAGCGGAGGGCCAAGGGCCAGGGGGAACATTCAGTACTTC
cdr3_aa: CASGGPRARGNIQYF

v_call: TRBV29-1
clone_size: -
d_call: -
j_call: TRBJ2-3
cdr3_nt: TGCAGCGTTGACCATGCGGAGTGGGGAGATACGCAGTATTTT
cdr3_aa: CSVDHAEWGDTQYF

v_call: TRBV4-3
clone_size: -
d_call: -
j_call: TRBJ2-1
cdr3_nt: TGCGCCAGCAGCCAACGTACAGCTCACCCTGAGCAGTTCTTC
cdr3_aa: CASSQRTAHPEQFF

v_call: TRBV7-9
clone_size: once
d_call: TRBD2
j_call: TRBJ2-1
cdr3_nt: TGTGCCAGCAGCTCGATCGTGGGACTAGCGGAGAATGAGCAGTTCTTC
cdr3_aa: CASSSIVGLAENEQFF

v_call: TRBV19
clone_size: -
d_call: TRBD2
j_call: TRBJ2-1
cdr3_nt: TGTGCCAGTAGTATTTCGGCGGGAGGGTCCTACAATGAGCAGTTCTTC
cdr3_aa: CASSISAGGSYNEQFF

v_call: TRBV6-1
clone_size: -
d_call: -
j_call: TRBJ2-7
cdr3_nt: TGTGCCAGCAGTGAATCTTCCGGGACATCTAACGAGCAGTGCTTC
cdr3_aa: CASSESSGTSNEQCF